Following are 25 T cell receptor beta chains from one sample sequenced in a study of beta chain features in type 1 diabetes (dated by TCRdb to the late 2010s). Library generation was performed with the immunoSEQ multiplex PCR assay. All of the isolated RNA was reverse transcribed with the High Capacity cDNA Reverse Transcription Kit, so expressed TCRB transcripts were sequenced. TCRdb limited this immuneACCESS table to in-frame rearrangements with V and J called. A share of clones is missing; checked studies link under half to unresolved V genes, and the rest is unexplained. The sample includes hundreds of thousands of clones, with about 63% observed a single time. The ten largest clonotypes hold around 0.057% of the sample. Sequencing was done on a sample of naive CD4+ T cells from blood. What the cell subset or site label conveys for this sample: true naive CD4+ T cells. These receptors were collected from a man aged 25-40 years in good health.

V is TRBV11-2 and J is TRBJ2-7; D is uncertain. CDR3 size: 16 residues. V lost 0 bases and J lost 7, with 19 bases in between. Germline V lookup: CDR1 SGHAT, CDR2 FQNNGV. CDR3 nucleotide sequence: TGTGCCAGCAGCTTAGACATCTCTGTGACCGCCTGGGAGCAGTACTTC. Protein sequence: CASSLDISVTAWEQYF.

The CDR3, as DNA: TGTGCCAGCAGCTTAAGGGGGCTAGGAGAGACCCAGTACTTC. Residues: CASSLRGLGETQYF. The chain has TRBV9 and TRBJ2-5; 7 positions match TRBD1. The CDR3 is made up of 14 amino acids. Trimming cost V 4 bases and J 4 bases; bases outside gene matches: 7. The V gene's germline CDR1 is SGDLS and CDR2 YYNGEE.

The rearrangement uses TRBV9 and TRBJ2-1; weak D call: TRBD1 (5 bases). The CDR3 runs 15 residues. CDR1 SGDLS and CDR2 YYNGEE come from the germline V gene. Trimming removed 3 bases from V and 2 bases from J, with 12 bases in between. CDR3 in DNA: TGTGCCAGCAGCGCCGCCACGACAGCCTACAATGAGCAGTTCTTC. Translated, it gives CASSAATTAYNEQFF.

V and J are TRBV7-2 and TRBJ2-4, with a possible D match to TRBD2 (6 bases). The germline gives CDR1 SGHTA, CDR2 FQGNSA. The CDR3 runs to 16 residues. The V gene lost 2 bases and the J gene lost 1 base, with 12 bases spanning the gap. DNA of the CDR3: TGTGCCAGCAGCTTATCGTCGGGGGTTGCCAAAAACATTCAGTACTTC. The encoded protein is CASSLSSGVAKNIQYF.

The rearrangement links TRBV5-1 to TRBJ2-3, with TRBD2 matching 7 bases. CDR3 length: 15 amino acids. Unmatched junction bases numbered 5, after V lost 1 base and J lost 3 bases. Germline V gene data show CDR1 as SGHRS and CDR2 as YFSETQ. The CDR3 region has the DNA TGCGCCAGCAGCTTGCGGCGGGAGAGGACAGATACGCAGTATTTT. It is translated as CASSLRRERTDTQYF.

This chain connects TRBV29-1 to TRBJ1-4, with D uncertain. V gave up 7 bases and J gave up 8 bases, with 8 bases separating them. The germline CDR1 and CDR2 sequences are SQVTM and ANQGSEA. CDR3 length equals 10 residues. This CDR3 reads CSAGEEKLFF. DNA for the CDR3: TGCAGCGCTGGGGAAGAAAAACTGTTTTTT.

This clone came up a few times. V is TRBV15 and J is TRBJ2-7; no clear D. Germline values: CDR1 LNHNV, CDR2 YYDKDF (reference sequence). V was pared by 1 base and J by 2 bases, with 9 bases between. The CDR3 covers 14 residues. The CDR3 sequence is CATSRGGNAYEQYF. Here the CDR3 DNA reads TGTGCCACCAGCAGAGGTGGCAACGCCTACGAGCAGTACTTC. The entire variable domain, with the rest obtained from reference TRBV15 and TRBJ2-7, is as follows: DAMVIQNPRYQVTQFGKPVTLSCSQTLNHNVMYWYQQKSSQAPKLLFHYYDKDFNNEADTPDNFQSRRPNTSFCFLDIRSPGLGDTAMYLCATSRGGNAYEQYFGPGTRLTVT.

The chain has TRBV29-1 and TRBJ2-3; TRBD2 matches 10 bases. Trimming removed 6 bases from V and 4 bases from J; junction bases left unmatched: 4. Per germline, CDR1 SQVTM and CDR2 ANQGSEA. This CDR3 region has 13 residues. As DNA, the CDR3 is TGCAGCGTCCCAGCGGGAGGGGCAGATACGCAGTATTTT. Amino acids: CSVPAGGADTQYF.

The CDR3 coding sequence is TGTGCCAGCAGCTTGGCGACTAGCGGGAGCACTCTAGCCAAAAACATTCAGTACTTC. Encoded protein: CASSLATSGSTLAKNIQYF. The chain links TRBV5-4 to TRBJ2-4, with 12 nucleotides matching TRBD2. This CDR3 spans 19 amino acids. CDR1 and CDR2 from the germline V gene are SGHNT and YYREEE (reference sequence). The V gene end was trimmed by 0 bases and the J gene end by 0 bases; junction bases not matched to a gene: 7.

This rearrangement joins TRBV30 to TRBJ2-5; 13 bases fit TRBD2. CDR1 is GTSNPN, CDR2 SVGIG, per germline (reference sequence). With 4 bases clipped from V and 9 bases from J, the junction kept 8 bases outside the gene matches. The CDR3 length is 14 residues. CDR3 DNA: TGTGCCTGGACGGGACTAGCGGGGCGCGAGGCCCAGTACTTC. This encodes CAWTGLAGREAQYF.

The chain has TRBV7-2 and TRBJ2-4; D might be TRBD1 (6 bases). V was clipped by 7 bases and J by 7 bases, with 14 bases between them. The CDR3 covers 13 residues. Germline V gene sequence: CDR1 SGHTA, CDR2 FQGNSA. The CDR3 DNA reads TGTGCCAGCACCCCACAGGGATTGAACATTCAGTACTTC. This sequence encodes CASTPQGLNIQYF.

This clone showed up just once. This sample includes further DNA sequences coding for the same CDR3. The rearrangement joins TRBV7-2 to TRBJ2-5, with a tentative D call TRBD2 (6 bases). Germline CDR1 is SGHTA and CDR2 is FQGNSA. The CDR3 totals 13 residues. V lost 0 bases and J 7 bases, leaving 9 bases between the germline ends. In DNA form, the CDR3 reads TGTGCCAGCAGCTTAGCGGGGGGAGGGACCCAGTACTTC. It translates to CASSLAGGGTQYF. Combining the CDR3 with reference TRBV7-2 and TRBJ2-5 gives the whole variable domain GAGVSQSPSNKVTEKGKDVELRCDPISGHTALYWYRQSLGQGLEFLIYFQGNSAPDKSGLPSDRFSAERTGGSVSTLTIQRTQQEDSAVYLCASSLAGGGTQYFGPGTRLLVL.

In its sample, this clone was seen a few times. The gene calls are TRBV11-2 and TRBJ2-1; TRBD2 matches 14 bases. The CDR3 contains 18 residues. V shed 0 bases, J shed 7 bases, and the junction held 8 bases outside the gene matches. The V gene's germline CDR1 is SGHAT and CDR2 FQNNGV. The DNA of the CDR3 is TGTGCCAGCAGCTTAGATAACAGACTAGCGGGAGGGGCAAATGAGCAGTTCTTC. This sequence encodes CASSLDNRLAGGANEQFF.

The CDR3 DNA sequence: TGTGCCAGCACCGGGGGCGGTGGACAGCCCCAGCATTTT. As protein: CASTGGGGQPQHF. The chain carries TRBV7-9 and TRBJ1-5, with D possibly TRBD1 on 6 matching bases. The V end was cut by 7 bases, the J end by 7 bases, with 14 bases between. Per the germline V gene, CDR1 is SEHNR and CDR2 is FQNEAQ (reference sequence). The CDR3 is made up of 13 amino acids.

The genes are TRBV29-1 and TRBJ1-1; D not certain. There are 13 residues in the CDR3. CDR1 and CDR2 from the germline V gene are SQVTM and ANQGSEA. Trimming removed 3 bases at V and 0 bases at J, with 8 bases between. CDR3 sequence: CSVEVAMNTEAFF. The DNA of the CDR3 is TGCAGCGTTGAGGTTGCTATGAACACTGAAGCTTTCTTT.

In its sample, this clone was seen once. The gene calls are TRBV28 and TRBJ2-7; D is possibly TRBD1 (5 bases). The V end was cut by 5 bases, the J end by 0 bases, with 11 bases between. This CDR3 region has 14 residues. Germline CDR1 reads MDHEN; CDR2 reads SYDVKM. CDR3 sequence reads: CASSLPGFSYEQYF. CDR3 DNA sequence: TGTGCCAGCAGTCTACCAGGGTTCTCCTACGAGCAGTACTTC.

This sequence joins TRBV7-9 and TRBJ1-1, with a tentative D call TRBD1 (5 bases). Trimming took off 4 bases at V and 4 bases at J, with 7 bases between the two ends. Germline V lookup: CDR1 SEHNR, CDR2 FQNEAQ (reference sequence). The CDR3 is made up of 12 amino acids. CDR3 amino acids: CASSSGGTEAFF. The CDR3 DNA reads TGTGCCAGCAGCTCCGGGGGCACTGAAGCTTTCTTT. The full variable domain, with the rest looked up from reference TRBV7-9 and TRBJ1-1, is DTGVSQNPRHKITKRGQNVTFRCDPISEHNRLYWYRQTLGQGPEFLTYFQNEAQLEKSRLLSDRFSAERPKGSFSTLEIQRTEQGDSAMYLCASSSGGTEAFFGQGTRLTVV.

This clone was observed a single time. The rearrangement joins TRBV7-2 to TRBJ2-7; 10 bases match TRBD2. CDR1 is SGHTA, CDR2 FQGNSA, per germline. This CDR3 comprises 13 residues. V was clipped by 5 bases and J by 6 bases; unmatched bases: 4. CDR3: CASSALAGSEQYF. As DNA, the CDR3 is TGTGCCAGCAGCGCACTAGCGGGGAGCGAGCAGTACTTC.

The chain links TRBV30 to TRBJ1-6; D not resolved. The CDR3 loop spans 11 amino acids. The V and J ends lost 0 bases and 13 bases respectively, with 7 bases between them. Germline lookup yields CDR1 GTSNPN and CDR2 SVGIG (reference sequence). The CDR3 here is CAWSVQSPLHF. The CDR3 DNA reads TGTGCCTGGAGTGTACAGTCCCCCCTCCACTTT.

CDR3 protein: CASSFNAEVLYGANVLTF. In DNA form, the CDR3 reads TGTGCCAGCAGCTTCAATGCGGAGGTCTTGTACGGGGCCAACGTCCTGACTTTC. J is TRBJ2-6 and V is TRBV13; TRBD2 is a possible D gene (5 bases). Trimming pared 3 bases from V and 4 bases from J, leaving 19 bases between. CDR3 length: 18 amino acids. Per the germline V gene, CDR1 is PRHDT and CDR2 is FYEKMQ (reference sequence).

The gene calls are TRBV30 and TRBJ2-5, with D possibly TRBD1 on 6 matching bases. Germline CDR1 is GTSNPN and CDR2 is SVGIG (reference sequence). The CDR3 loop spans 15 amino acids. Trimming cost V 1 base and J 1 base, with 13 bases left between them. The CDR3 DNA reads TGTGCCTGGAGTGCCCATAAGGGGGTCCAAGAGACCCAGTACTTC. Residues: CAWSAHKGVQETQYF.

The chain joins TRBV5-1 to TRBJ2-5; a possible D gene is TRBD2 (6 bases). Per the germline V gene, CDR1 is SGHRS and CDR2 is YFSETQ. With 3 bases removed from V and 5 bases from J, the gap between germline ends came to 14 bases. There are 14 residues in the CDR3. The CDR3 DNA sequence: TGCGCCAGCAGCTGGGACTCCTACGGGGAGACCCAGTACTTC. This translates into CASSWDSYGETQYF.

The chain uses TRBV7-2 and TRBJ2-7; D not certain. This CDR3 has 13 residues. Trimming stripped 1 base from V and 3 bases from J, with 7 bases between. Germline lookup yields CDR1 SGHTA and CDR2 FQGNSA. The CDR3 loop reads CASSLVVNYEQYF. DNA of the CDR3: TGTGCCAGCAGCTTAGTAGTGAACTACGAGCAGTACTTC.

Comment on this clone: An end of the junction does not agree with germline; a read error may underlie this. The V and J genes are TRBV30 and TRBJ2-2; D is unclear. The germline gives CDR1 GTSNPN, CDR2 SVGIG (reference sequence). The length of the CDR3 is 14 residues. The CDR3 protein is CAWSEHPKTGELFF. DNA of the CDR3: TGTGCCTGGAGTGAACACCCGAAGACCGGGGAGCTGTTTTTT. The full variable domain, in which reference TRBV30 and TRBJ2-2 provide the parts outside the CDR3, is SQTIHQWPATLVQPVGSPLSLECTVEGTSNPNLYWYRQAAGRGLQLLFYSVGIGQISSEVPQNLSASRPQDRQFILSSKKLLLSDSGFYLCAWSEHPKTGELFFGEGSRLTVL.

The chain employs TRBV29-1 and TRBJ2-3; D is unclear. This CDR3 has 13 residues. V was trimmed by 5 bases and J by 0 bases, leaving 9 bases between them. Germline CDR1 is SQVTM and CDR2 is ANQGSEA. This chain's CDR3 is CSVTHLSTDTQYF. CDR3 in DNA: TGCAGCGTTACTCATCTCAGCACAGATACGCAGTATTTT.